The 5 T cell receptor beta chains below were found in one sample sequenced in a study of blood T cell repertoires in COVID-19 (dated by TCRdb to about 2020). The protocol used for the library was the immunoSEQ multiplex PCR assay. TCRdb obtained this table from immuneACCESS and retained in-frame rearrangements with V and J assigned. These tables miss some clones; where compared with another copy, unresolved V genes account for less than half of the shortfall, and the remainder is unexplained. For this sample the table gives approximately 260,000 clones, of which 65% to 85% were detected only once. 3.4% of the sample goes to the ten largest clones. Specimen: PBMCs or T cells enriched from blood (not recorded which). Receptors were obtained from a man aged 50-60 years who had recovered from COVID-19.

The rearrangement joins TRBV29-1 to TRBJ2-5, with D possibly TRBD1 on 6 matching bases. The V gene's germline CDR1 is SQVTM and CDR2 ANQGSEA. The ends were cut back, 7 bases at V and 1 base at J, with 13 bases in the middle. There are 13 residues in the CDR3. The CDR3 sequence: CSALDRLQETQYF. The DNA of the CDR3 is TGCAGCGCCCTAGACAGGCTCCAAGAGACCCAGTACTTC.

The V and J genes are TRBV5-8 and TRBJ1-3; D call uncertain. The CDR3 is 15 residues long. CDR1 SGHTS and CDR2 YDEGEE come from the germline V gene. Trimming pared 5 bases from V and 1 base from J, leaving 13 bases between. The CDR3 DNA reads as TGTGCCAGCAGTATTGCAGGCTCGTCTGGAAACACCATATATTTT. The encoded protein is CASSIAGSSGNTIYF.

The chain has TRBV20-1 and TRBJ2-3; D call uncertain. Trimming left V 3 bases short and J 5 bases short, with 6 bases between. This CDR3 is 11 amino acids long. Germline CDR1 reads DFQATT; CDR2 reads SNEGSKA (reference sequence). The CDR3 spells CSASPKDTQYF. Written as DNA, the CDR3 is TGCAGTGCTAGTCCCAAAGATACGCAGTATTTT.

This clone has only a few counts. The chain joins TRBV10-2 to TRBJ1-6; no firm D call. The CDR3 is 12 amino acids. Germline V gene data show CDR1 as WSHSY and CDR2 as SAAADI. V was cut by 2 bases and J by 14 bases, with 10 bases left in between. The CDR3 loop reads CASSEMRATLHF. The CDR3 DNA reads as TGCGCCAGCAGTGAGATGAGGGCAACCCTCCACTTT.

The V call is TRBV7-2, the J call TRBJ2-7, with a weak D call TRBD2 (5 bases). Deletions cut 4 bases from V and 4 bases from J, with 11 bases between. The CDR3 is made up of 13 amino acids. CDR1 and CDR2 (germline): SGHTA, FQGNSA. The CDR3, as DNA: TGTGCCAGCAGCTCACGTCGCGGGTACGAGCAGTACTTC. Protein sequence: CASSSRRGYEQYF. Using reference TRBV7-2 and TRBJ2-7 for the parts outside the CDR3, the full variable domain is GAGVSQSPSNKVTEKGKDVELRCDPISGHTALYWYRQSLGQGLEFLIYFQGNSAPDKSGLPSDRFSAERTGGSVSTLTIQRTQQEDSAVYLCASSSRRGYEQYFGPGTRLTVT.